The rows below give T cell receptor beta chains drawn from one sample of a study of tumor-infiltrating lymphocytes in localized non-small cell lung cancer. Clones were read by immunoSEQ multiplex PCR, and TCRdb kept only the in-frame ones, dropping some. The sample carries about 16,000 clones, under 85% recorded once. Sequenced: lung tumor tissue. These receptors were taken from a human donor with non-small cell lung cancer. CDR3s include the opening cysteine and the closing phenylalanine or tryptophan. The D gene is left open where the match is weak. Clone size, where shown, is once, few, many, or a class for clones that have expanded.

V gene: TRBV5-6; D gene: -; clone size: -; J gene: TRBJ2-7; CDR3 protein: CASSLTGPYEQYF; CDR3 DNA: TGTGCCAGCAGCTTGACAGGGCCATACGAGCAGTACTTC
V gene: TRBV7-2; D gene: -; clone size: -; J gene: TRBJ1-2; CDR3 protein: CASSSRVGYGYTF; CDR3 DNA: TGTGCCAGCAGCTCCAGGGTCGGCTATGGCTACACCTTC
V gene: TRBV5-1; D gene: TRBD1; clone size: -; J gene: TRBJ2-2; CDR3 protein: CASSLGQGAGELFF; CDR3 DNA: TGCGCCAGCAGCTTGGGGCAGGGGGCCGGGGAGCTGTTTTTT
V gene: TRBV5-1; D gene: TRBD1; clone size: -; J gene: TRBJ2-5; CDR3 protein: CASSPGQPKETQYF; CDR3 DNA: TGCGCCAGCAGCCCGGGACAGCCAAAAGAGACCCAGTACTTC
V gene: TRBV10-3; D gene: TRBD1; clone size: medium-sized; J gene: TRBJ2-7; CDR3 protein: CAISNGGTGVEQYF; CDR3 DNA: TGTGCCATCAGTAATGGTGGGACAGGGGTCGAGCAGTACTTC
V gene: TRBV4-1; D gene: TRBD1; clone size: -; J gene: TRBJ1-5; CDR3 protein: CASSQENRDRGCNQPQHF; CDR3 DNA: TGCGCCAGCAGCCAAGAAAACCGGGACAGGGGTTGCAATCAGCCCCAGCATTTT
V gene: TRBV4-1; D gene: -; clone size: -; J gene: TRBJ1-1; CDR3 protein: CASSIGGGGNTEAFF; CDR3 DNA: TGCGCCAGCAGTATCGGCGGAGGGGGGAACACTGAAGCTTTCTTT
V gene: TRBV6-1; D gene: -; clone size: -; J gene: TRBJ2-1; CDR3 protein: CASSEAGLPLSEQFF; CDR3 DNA: TGTGCCAGCAGTGAGGCAGGGTTACCCCTGTCTGAGCAGTTCTTC
V gene: TRBV11-3; D gene: TRBD2; clone size: -; J gene: TRBJ2-3; CDR3 protein: CASSLVPGGGTDTQYF; CDR3 DNA: TGTGCCAGCAGCTTAGTCCCGGGGGGAGGAACAGATACGCAGTATTTT
V gene: TRBV7-7; D gene: TRBD2; clone size: -; J gene: TRBJ2-1; CDR3 protein: CASSRGTSVDEQFF; CDR3 DNA: TGTGCCAGCAGCCGCGGGACTAGCGTCGATGAGCAGTTCTTC
V gene: TRBV2; D gene: TRBD1; clone size: -; J gene: TRBJ2-1; CDR3 protein: CASDRDRGNEQFF; CDR3 DNA: TGTGCCAGCGACCGGGACAGGGGTAATGAGCAGTTCTTC
V gene: TRBV21-1; D gene: -; clone size: -; J gene: TRBJ1-5; CDR3 protein: CASSHYLPQHF; CDR3 DNA: TGTGCCAGCAGCCATTATCTGCCCCAGCATTTT
V gene: TRBV30; D gene: -; clone size: medium-sized; J gene: TRBJ2-5; CDR3 protein: CAWSVSGTAETQYF; CDR3 DNA: TGTGCCTGGAGTGTATCCGGGACCGCGGAGACCCAGTACTTC
V gene: TRBV19; D gene: TRBD1; clone size: -; J gene: TRBJ1-4; CDR3 protein: CASSIARTGRGEKLFF; CDR3 DNA: TGTGCCAGTAGTATAGCCCGGACAGGGAGAGGTGAAAAACTGTTTTTT
V gene: TRBV30; D gene: -; clone size: -; J gene: TRBJ1-5; CDR3 protein: CAWEDSSNQPQHF; CDR3 DNA: TGTGCCTGGGAGGACAGTTCAAATCAGCCCCAGCATTTT
V gene: TRBV19; D gene: -; clone size: -; J gene: TRBJ2-3; CDR3 protein: CASSIEGLGRTDTQYF; CDR3 DNA: TGTGCCAGTAGTATAGAGGGGCTCGGTCGCACAGATACGCAGTATTTT
V gene: TRBV5-4; D gene: -; clone size: -; J gene: TRBJ1-2; CDR3 protein: CASSLIWEAYGYTF; CDR3 DNA: TGTGCCAGCAGCTTGATCTGGGAAGCCTATGGCTACACCTTC
V gene: TRBV7-9; D gene: -; clone size: -; J gene: TRBJ1-3; CDR3 protein: CASRRNAYF; CDR3 DNA: TGTGCCAGCCGACGAAACGCATATTTT
V gene: TRBV28; D gene: -; clone size: -; J gene: TRBJ2-5; CDR3 protein: CASSSPTLGETQYF; CDR3 DNA: TGTGCCAGCAGTTCACCGACACTGGGAGAGACCCAGTACTTC
V gene: TRBV4-2; D gene: -; clone size: -; J gene: TRBJ2-6; CDR3 protein: CASSLEEWGNGANVLTF; CDR3 DNA: TGTGCCAGCAGCCTAGAAGAGTGGGGGAATGGGGCCAACGTCCTGACTTTC
V gene: TRBV27; D gene: -; clone size: -; J gene: TRBJ2-7; CDR3 protein: CASRLSGSFNEQYF; CDR3 DNA: TGTGCCAGCAGGCTATCCGGGAGTTTCAACGAGCAGTACTTC
V gene: TRBV11-3; D gene: -; clone size: few; J gene: TRBJ1-3; CDR3 protein: CASSFKGTGNTIYF; CDR3 DNA: TGTGCCAGCAGCTTCAAAGGGACGGGAAACACCATATATTTT
V gene: TRBV19; D gene: -; clone size: few; J gene: TRBJ2-6; CDR3 protein: CASRGSGAISGANVLTF; CDR3 DNA: TGTGCCAGTAGGGGGTCAGGGGCGATCTCTGGGGCCAACGTCCTGACTTTC
V gene: TRBV6-4; D gene: TRBD1; clone size: -; J gene: TRBJ1-1; CDR3 protein: CASSAQGDSTEAFF; CDR3 DNA: TGTGCCAGCAGTGCACAGGGGGATAGCACTGAAGCTTTCTTT
V gene: TRBV27; D gene: TRBD1; clone size: -; J gene: TRBJ2-1; CDR3 protein: CASSSGTGVNEQFF; CDR3 DNA: TGTGCCAGCAGTTCCGGGACAGGGGTGAATGAGCAGTTCTTC
V gene: TRBV5-1; D gene: TRBD2; clone size: once; J gene: TRBJ2-7; CDR3 protein: CASSLGLADSYEQYF; CDR3 DNA: TGCGCCAGCAGCTTGGGACTAGCGGACTCCTACGAGCAGTACTTC
V gene: TRBV7-3; D gene: TRBD1; clone size: -; J gene: TRBJ2-3; CDR3 protein: CASSPTGFADTQYF; CDR3 DNA: TGTGCCAGCAGCCCGACAGGGTTCGCAGATACGCAGTATTTT
V gene: TRBV25-1; D gene: -; clone size: -; J gene: TRBJ1-2; CDR3 protein: CASSNTGMGGYTF; CDR3 DNA: TGTGCCAGCAGTAACACAGGGATGGGCGGCTACACCTTC
V gene: TRBV11-2; D gene: TRBD2; clone size: -; J gene: TRBJ2-7; CDR3 protein: CASSLEGLAGAVQYF; CDR3 DNA: TGTGCCAGCAGCTTAGAGGGACTAGCGGGGGCCGTGCAGTACTTC
V gene: TRBV15; D gene: TRBD1; clone size: -; J gene: TRBJ1-5; CDR3 protein: CATSRGPGGSSGNQPQHF; CDR3 DNA: TGTGCCACCAGCAGAGGCCCAGGGGGCTCCTCAGGCAATCAGCCCCAGCATTTT
V gene: TRBV28; D gene: -; clone size: few; J gene: TRBJ1-4; CDR3 protein: CASSLGAAGNEKLFF; CDR3 DNA: TGTGCCAGCAGTTTAGGGGCAGCCGGGAATGAAAAACTGTTTTTT
V gene: TRBV10-2; D gene: TRBD1; clone size: -; J gene: TRBJ1-2; CDR3 protein: CASIGTLGTDPNYGYTF; CDR3 DNA: TGCGCCAGCATTGGGACCTTAGGGACAGACCCTAACTATGGCTACACCTTC
V gene: TRBV28; D gene: -; clone size: -; J gene: TRBJ1-5; CDR3 protein: CASSLGEPRLHF; CDR3 DNA: TGTGCCAGCAGTTTAGGGGAGCCGCGTTTGCATTTT
V gene: TRBV18; D gene: -; clone size: few; J gene: TRBJ2-1; CDR3 protein: CASSPLPGGFEYNEQFF; CDR3 DNA: TGTGCCAGCTCACCACTCCCGGGGGGCTTCGAATACAATGAGCAGTTCTTC
V gene: TRBV6-6; D gene: -; clone size: -; J gene: TRBJ1-1; CDR3 protein: CASSVAGSNTEAFF; CDR3 DNA: TGTGCCAGCAGTGTTGCAGGGTCGAACACTGAAGCTTTCTTT
V gene: TRBV7-2; D gene: TRBD1; clone size: -; J gene: TRBJ2-5; CDR3 protein: CASSFKIGTGTETQYF; CDR3 DNA: TGTGCCAGCAGCTTCAAGATAGGGACAGGGACGGAGACCCAGTACTTC